This TCR beta chain came from a study of T cells after posttransplantation cyclophosphamide (TCRdb year 2016). Turning to the overall study: T cell repertoire reconstitution was tracked by TRB sequencing after myeloablative bone marrow transplantation in which posttransplantation cyclophosphamide was used as GVHD prophylaxis. Antigen receptor sequencing covered samples from approximately 38 PTCy-treated patients and about 17 of their related bone marrow donors. Blood from every one of the roughly 30 PTCy patients who had 1-year posttransplant specimens underwent TRB sequencing. In 3 patients, up to roughly 3 additional blood samples taken between 2 and 5.2 years after transplant also underwent TRB sequencing, as did pretransplant blood from 4 patients. Because TRA and TRB clonality correlated tightly in roughly nine samples, later TCR analyses were limited to TRB. Public TRB sequences were queried against a database of over 3,500 sequences associated with responses to pathogens, tumor antigens, self-antigens and alloantigens.

Viable CD3+CD4+ or CD3+CD8+ cells that were CCR7+CD45RA+CD45RO-CD95-CD27+CD28+ were defined as naive T cells. On the day of marrow donation, related bone marrow donors gave peripheral blood samples. Mononuclear cells from peripheral blood and bone marrow were separated by Ficoll-Hypaque density centrifugation and then cryopreserved. CD4+ and CD8+ T cells, including naive and memory subsets, were sorted by FACS on a FACSAria II. Turning to this clone: The specificity of this receptor is unknown. Base qualities were left out, and no much larger clone turns up one base away.

Genomic DNA was the input for TRB sequencing, which was run either with the immunoSEQ assay at survey resolution or with the hsTCRB kit. For the original study's pipeline: The immunoSEQ software handled the initial read processing, while the LymphoSeq R package was used for the repertoire analyses. For each TRB dataset, clonality was calculated as 1 minus normalized Shannon entropy, and the Gini coefficient was computed as well. To infer phenotypes in unsorted samples, TRB sequences from sorted subsets of the recipient or donor were mapped onto the unsorted samples of the same recipient. What TCRdb holds here is the immuneACCESS table cut down to in-frame rearrangements. Part of the clones is not present; checked against another copy, under half of the missing clones reflect an unresolved V gene, and the others are unexplained. The V and J calls and clone size were taken over from that table, and D and trimming were inferred from the DNA. The sample yields tens of thousands of clones; 91% were counted once. The ten largest make up about 0.1% of the sample.

CDR1 is given as SGHRS and CDR2 as YFSETQ, both from the germline V gene. The cysteine opens and the phenylalanine closes a CDR3 of 18 amino acids. The sequence is cut down to CDR3 DNA, 54 bases in frame from base 1. Ends trimmed: V by 4 bases, J by 0 bases; bases unmatched to a gene: 14. General findings and caveats noted by the study authors: Donor-recipient similarity was low at 1-2 months but rose over the first year, and later blood repertoires were often dominated by donor CD8+ memory clones. The TRB repertoires of T cells infiltrating skin or GI tract showed only limited overlap with the TRB repertoires of T cells in blood. Across under 50 patients, recipient CMV seropositivity and CMV reactivation were highly associated with TRB clonality; PTCy diversity was similar to CNI/methotrexate controls.

The receptor was derived from a man in his thirties or forties in good health and a related stem cell transplant donor. The sequencing input was naive CD4+ T cells sorted from blood. The V and J segments used are TRBV5-1 and TRBJ1-1; TRBD1 matches 8 bases in the middle. The DNA sequence reads TGCGCCAGCAGCCCCCGAGGGACAGGTGCTTCCATGAACACTGAAGCTTTCTTT. Its translation is CASSPRGTGASMNTEAFF. The reference TRBV5-1 and TRBJ1-1 proteins fill in what lies around the CDR3, so the full variable domain reads KAGVTQTPRYLIKTRGQQVTLSCSPISGHRSVSWYQQTPGQGLQFLFEYFSETQRNKGNFPGRFSGRQFSNSRSEMNVSTLELGDSALYLCASSPRGTGASMNTEAFFGQGTRLTVV.